The present TCR beta chain was sequenced within a study of control samples from healthy donors and cancer patients (dated by TCRdb to 2020 to 2021). According to the germline V gene (reference sequence), CDR1 reads MNHNY and CDR2 reads SVGAGI. From the cysteine up to the phenylalanine, the CDR3 has a length of 14 residues. The kept DNA is CDR3 alone, 42 bases in frame from the first base. Clipping removes 6 bases from V and 2 bases from J, with 3 as the unmatched junction base count. With respect to this clone: The specificity of this receptor is unknown. No much larger clonotype is one base removed from it; base qualities were not supplied.

Library preparation used the immunoSEQ multiplex PCR assay. The source is immuneACCESS, and TCRdb retained only in-frame sequences with V and J called. Part of the clones is not carried over; for the studies checked, unresolved V genes explain less than half of this, and the remainder is unexplained. For this sample the table gives more than 150,000 clones, of which 85% to 95% were detected only once. The leading ten clones occupy roughly 1.6% of the sample. The chain employs TRBV6-6 and TRBJ1-5; the junction holds 8 bases that match TRBD1. The source is a man aged 18 to 30 in good health. Material for sequencing was blood. The sequence in DNA is TGTGCCAGCAGCCTGGACAGGGGCAATCAGCCCCAGCATTTT. This is translated as CASSLDRGNQPQHF.